Listed here are 7 T cell receptor beta chains from one sample, sequenced in a study of shared clonotypes between healthy human individuals. Generated by immunoSEQ multiplex PCR, the TCRdb table keeps only in-frame clones and is missing some. The top ten clones hold 12% of a sample with around 480,000 clones, approximately 79% of them seen once. Sequencing used PBMCs. Receptor source: a middle-aged woman in good health. Some clones in this sample may be carry-over from other donors' samples.

The CDR3 nucleotides are TGTGCCAGCACCTCCACGGCGGTAAGCACAGATACGCAGTATTTT. Translating gives CASTSTAVSTDTQYF. The chain combines TRBV16 with TRBJ2-3; D uncertain. In germline, CDR1 is KGHSY, CDR2 FQNENV. Trimming removed 7 bases from V and 0 bases from J, with 14 bases in between. The CDR3 has 15 residues.

The rearrangement links TRBV14 to TRBJ2-1, with a tentative D call TRBD2 (6 bases). Germline lookup yields CDR1 SGHDN and CDR2 FVKESK. The ends were cut back, 4 bases at V and 8 bases at J, with 21 bases in the middle. The CDR3 consists of 16 residues. CDR3 in amino acids: CASSPRVAVTVDEQFF. CDR3 bases: TGTGCCAGCAGCCCGAGGGTAGCGGTTACAGTCGATGAGCAGTTCTTC.

The chain couples TRBV11-2 to TRBJ1-4; unclear D gene. Germline V gene lookup returns CDR1 SGHAT and CDR2 FQNNGV. The CDR3 loop spans 12 amino acids. Between the trimmed V and J ends, which lost 2 bases and 13 bases, there was a span of 11 bases. This CDR3 is CASSLQQQTLFF. Here the CDR3 DNA reads TGTGCCAGCAGCTTACAGCAGCAGACACTGTTTTTT.

The V gene is TRBV19, the J gene TRBJ2-1; TRBD2 matches at 14 bases. V was pared by 5 bases and J by 9 bases, with 6 bases of the junction left unmatched. The CDR3 runs to 15 residues. Germline lookup yields CDR1 LNHDA and CDR2 SQIVND (reference sequence). CDR3 protein: CASSPGLAGGSEQFF. The CDR3 DNA is TGTGCCAGTAGTCCCGGACTAGCGGGAGGTAGTGAGCAGTTCTTC.

Here the CDR3 reads CASSLARTGARGSDEQFF. In DNA, the CDR3 is TGTGCCAGCAGCTTAGCTCGGACAGGGGCGAGAGGTAGTGATGAGCAGTTCTTC. The J gene is TRBJ2-1, the V gene TRBV7-8; 9 nucleotides agree with TRBD1. The CDR3 has 18 amino acids. From germline, CDR1 is SGHVS and CDR2 FQNEAQ. Trimming at V came to 0 bases and at J to 8 bases, leaving 14 bases not matched to a gene.

J is TRBJ2-1 and V is TRBV27; 7 nucleotides line up with TRBD1. V shed 1 base and J 6 bases; nucleotides not matched to a gene: 6. From germline, CDR1 is MNHEY and CDR2 SMNVEV (reference sequence). This CDR3 contains 15 residues. CDR3 nucleotide sequence: TGTGCCAGCAGTTTATTAGGGGGCGTCATCAATGAGCAGTTCTTC. This encodes CASSLLGGVINEQFF.

In its sample, this clone was seen a few times. V is TRBV7-3 and J is TRBJ2-2; the match to TRBD2 covers 10 bases. V trimming: 6 bases; J trimming: 5 bases; junction bases outside the gene matches: 9. This CDR3 contains 16 residues. In germline, CDR1 is SGHTA, CDR2 FQGTGA. In nucleotides, the CDR3 is TGTGCCAGCAGGGGAAGCGGGACTAGCGCTACCGGGGAGCTGTTTTTT. Amino acid sequence: CASRGSGTSATGELFF.